This passage covers 6 T cell receptor beta chains from one sample sequenced in a study of control samples from healthy donors and cancer patients. Generated by immunoSEQ multiplex PCR, the TCRdb table keeps only in-frame clones and is missing some. The sample includes 54,000 or so clones, roughly 94% of them seen just once. The material sequenced was blood. The receptors were sampled from a man aged 30 to 39 in good health.

The chain uses TRBV9 and TRBJ1-4; D possibly corresponds to TRBD1 (6 bases). The V end lost 4 bases, the J end lost 0 bases, and 16 bases lay between the germline ends. This CDR3 contains 17 residues. Germline V gives CDR1 SGDLS, CDR2 YYNGEE. The CDR3 is CASSLRGGSATNEKLFF. The CDR3 DNA reads as TGTGCCAGCAGCTTGAGGGGGGGTTCTGCAACTAATGAAAAACTGTTTTTT.

This chain joins TRBV16 and TRBJ2-5; 7 bases align to TRBD2. This CDR3 is 15 amino acids long. Germline values: CDR1 KGHSY, CDR2 FQNENV. V lost 1 base and J lost 0; bases outside the gene matches: 2. CDR3 amino acids: CASSQWRENQETQYF. The CDR3 nucleotides read TGTGCCAGCAGCCAATGGCGGGAGAACCAAGAGACCCAGTACTTC.

The chain has TRBV15 and TRBJ1-1, with TRBD1 as a possible D gene (5 bases). The CDR3 is 15 amino acids. Per germline, CDR1 LNHNV and CDR2 YYDKDF (reference sequence). The ends were cut back, 1 base at V and 1 base at J, with 10 bases in the middle. The CDR3 nucleotides are TGTGCCACCAGCAGAGGCCGGGGACCGAACACTGAAGCTTTCTTT. This gives the protein CATSRGRGPNTEAFF.

The chain is built from TRBV5-4 and TRBJ1-2; tentatively, D is TRBD1 (6 bases). CDR1 and CDR2 from the germline V gene are SGHNT and YYREEE (reference sequence). The CDR3 is made up of 16 amino acids. Trimming took off 0 bases at V and 3 bases at J, with 15 bases between the two ends. This chain's CDR3 is CASSLARGGSDYGYTF. The DNA of the CDR3 is TGTGCCAGCAGCTTGGCGAGGGGGGGAAGTGACTATGGCTACACCTTC.

This clone occurred once. V gene TRBV19 combines with J gene TRBJ2-7; D perhaps matches TRBD1 (6 bases). Germline V gene data show CDR1 as LNHDA and CDR2 as SQIVND (reference sequence). CDR3 size: 13 residues. Trimming removed 3 bases at V and 4 bases at J, with 10 bases between. The CDR3 loop reads CASSMARGYEQYF. The CDR3 DNA follows: TGTGCCAGTAGTATGGCCAGGGGATACGAGCAGTACTTC. The full variable domain, its missing parts supplied by reference TRBV19 and TRBJ2-7, is DGGITQSPKYLFRKEGQNVTLSCEQNLNHDAMYWYRQDPGQGLRLIYYSQIVNDFQKGDIAEGYSVSREKKESFPLTVTSAQKNPTAFYLCASSMARGYEQYFGPGTRLTVT.

This clone appeared once. The rearrangement uses TRBV6-4 and TRBJ2-2; D is perhaps TRBD1 (6 bases). V was trimmed by 3 bases and J by 2 bases, leaving 7 bases between them. From germline, CDR1 is MRHNA and CDR2 SNTAGT. This CDR3 is built from 14 residues. CDR3 DNA: TGTGCCAGCAGTGAGGACAGTAACACCGGGGAGCTGTTTTTT. Its protein is CASSEDSNTGELFF.